This T cell receptor beta chain originates from a study of regulatory T cells in long-lasting Graves disease. Study results and caveats: It was possible that the small sample size reduced accuracy. Compared with new cases, persistent Graves' patients showed reduced TCR diversity. TRBV28 was favored in persistent disease, as were TRBJ1-2 and TRBJ2-5.

For TCR beta, libraries came from iRepertoire HTBI primers and Arm-PCR of CDR3 regions. From the multiplex PCR reads, TCRdb called clonotypes with MiXCR, one entry per CDR3 protein. The table has approximately 690,000 distinct CDR3 sequences, about 32% seen once. In regard to this clonotype: No antigen is known for it.

The time point is: persistent/refractory GD, antithyroid drugs over 5 years with positive TRAb. PBMCs were the source of the RNA used for TCR sequencing. One endocrinology department in Xi'an, China, was where patients came from. This CDR3 contains 15 residues. Germline CDR1 is ENHRY and CDR2 is SYGVKD. Trimming took off 8 bases at V and 3 bases at J, with 16 bases between the two ends. This specimen was peripheral blood mononuclear cells (PBMCs), taken when the disease was refractory, from a patient treated with antithyroid drugs. This chain uses TRBV10-3 with TRBJ2-2; possibly TRBD2 for D (6 bases). The sequence was collected from a female donor with Graves disease. This CDR3 is CAIRAGSGDTGELFF. The CDR3 DNA is TGTGCCATCCGAGCCGGTTCGGGGGACACCGGGGAGCTGTTTTTT.